Listed here is a single TCR beta chain. Its target is not known. Germline assignment: CDR1 SGHDN and CDR2 FVKESK. The CDR3 runs to 13 residues. The data originate from a study of CXCR3-negative and CXCR3-positive naive CD8 T cells. Overall study results and limits: TRB CDR3s of CXCR3-positive naive cells were more hydrophobic than those of CXCR3-negative naive cells.

The TRB libraries of cDNA were built by UMI-labeled 5' RACE. Each CDR3 protein gets one entry in TCRdb, which reprocessed the 5' RACE reads and gives no DNA. The data show roughly 110,000 distinct CDR3 sequences, and the top ten clones hold roughly 0.35%. The V gene is TRBV14, the J gene TRBJ1-1. The clonotype originates from a human donor in good health. Some clones in this sample may be carry-over from other donors' samples. The sample consisted of naive CXCR3+ CD8+ T cells from blood. Specified subset: CD45RO-CCR7+CD27+CD95- naive CD8+ T cells expressing CXCR3 (TNR3+). CDR3 residues: CASSQEPPGEAFF.